Here is one T cell receptor (beta chain) with its context. No antigen is known for it. Researchers took lesional scalp punch biopsies and peripheral blood from people who were alopecia areata patients. This record belongs to a study of CD8+ T cells in alopecia areata. Study background: At a dose of 5 to 10 mg twice daily, oral tofacitinib was given to treated patients. Tofacitinib continued for 6 to 18 months and was then withheld for 6 months. Findings and caveats of the study: Affected scalp, especially in alopecia totalis/universalis, had a higher clonality than normal scalp did. Relative to mice, TCR sharing across patients was less clear, a difference possibly HLA-related.

The germline V gene encodes CDR1 SNHLY and CDR2 FYNNEI. Trimming stripped 3 bases from V and 2 bases from J, with 20 bases between. The CDR3 loop spans 17 amino acids. Sequencing templates came from extracted RNA that was reverse transcribed into cDNA. Sequencing used immunoSEQ multiplex PCR; TCRdb keeps in-frame clones, though not all of them. The table shows 5,800 or so clones, with around 60% occurring only once. The chain carries TRBV2 and TRBJ2-7; D may be TRBD1 (6 bases). The receptor was derived from a human donor with alopecia areata. The source material was skin, sampled at week 0. The CDR3 spells CASSDRGYRVTTYEQYF. The CDR3 DNA reads TGTGCCAGCAGTGATCGTGGGTACAGGGTTACCACCTACGAGCAGTACTTC.